What follows are 26 T cell receptor beta chains derived from one specimen sequenced in a study of PD-1 blockade in classical Hodgkin lymphoma. Here immunoSEQ multiplex PCR was the method, and the copy in TCRdb shows in-frame clones only, minus some. The data show about 23,000 clones, around 89% seen once. The time point: cycle 4 day 1 (C4D1), after less than seven weeks of nivolumab. After autologous stem cell transplantation all patients relapsed, and prior brentuximab vedotin exposure differed between cohorts. The material sequenced was peripheral blood mononuclear cells (PBMCs), taken before the fourth cycle of nivolumab. These receptors were taken from a human donor with classical Hodgkin lymphoma.

The V gene is TRBV2, the J gene TRBJ2-2; a weak D match, TRBD2 (6 bases). Germline assignment: CDR1 SNHLY and CDR2 FYNNEI. V lost 8 bases and J 1 base, leaving 11 bases between the germline ends. The CDR3 runs to 14 residues. The CDR3 here is CASVSGQNTGELFF. For the CDR3, the DNA is TGTGCCAGCGTTAGCGGACAGAACACCGGGGAGCTGTTTTTT.

This clone was seen more than once but under ten times. V gene TRBV5-1 combines with J gene TRBJ1-2, with TRBD1 as a possible D gene (5 bases). Trimming shortened V by 7 bases and J by 5 bases, and 21 bases separated the two germline ends. Germline V gives CDR1 SGHRS, CDR2 YFSETQ. This CDR3 is 15 amino acids long. The CDR3 bases are TGCGCCAGCTCCCAATCCCCGGGACGGGGTTATGGCTACACCTTC. Translated, it gives CASSQSPGRGYGYTF.

This sequence joins TRBV2 and TRBJ2-1; D might be TRBD2 (5 bases). Germline V gives CDR1 SNHLY, CDR2 FYNNEI. This CDR3 is built from 14 residues. Trimming shortened V by 8 bases and J by 8 bases, and 19 bases separated the two germline ends. The CDR3 nucleotides are TGTGCCAGCGTCCCGGAATCAGCGGCCTATGAGCAGTTCTTC. Amino acids: CASVPESAAYEQFF.

The rearrangement joins TRBV5-8 to TRBJ2-4; a weak D match, TRBD2 (5 bases). This CDR3 has 15 residues. Germline CDR1 is SGHTS and CDR2 is YDEGEE. V was trimmed by 0 bases and J by 9 bases, leaving 16 bases between them. The CDR3 DNA sequence: TGTGCCAGCAGCTTGGAGACCCGCCGCAGCGGCATTCAGTACTTC. Protein product: CASSLETRRSGIQYF.

The rearrangement uses TRBV19 and TRBJ1-5; no firm D call. The germline V and J ends were trimmed by 5 bases and 4 bases, with 15 bases remaining between them. The CDR3 has 15 residues. Germline V CDR1 and CDR2: LNHDA, SQIVND (reference sequence). The CDR3 here is CASSLWAVTNQPQHF. The CDR3 DNA reads as TGTGCCAGTAGTCTGTGGGCCGTAACGAATCAGCCCCAGCATTTT.

The rearrangement joins TRBV19 to TRBJ1-2, with D possibly being TRBD1 (6 bases). CDR3 length: 15 amino acids. Between the trimmed V and J ends, which lost 4 bases and 0 bases, there was a span of 12 bases. CDR1 LNHDA and CDR2 SQIVND come from the germline V gene (reference sequence). The CDR3 is CASSTNRDTNYGYTF. In DNA, the CDR3 is TGTGCCAGTAGTACTAACAGGGACACTAACTATGGCTACACCTTC.

The chain couples TRBV11-2 to TRBJ1-3; no clear D. CDR1 SGHAT and CDR2 FQNNGV come from the germline V gene. The CDR3 totals 13 residues. With 5 bases removed from V and 7 bases from J, the gap between germline ends came to 12 bases. The CDR3 DNA reads TGTGCCAGCAGCCTTTATGAGGACAACACCATATATTTT. This codes for CASSLYEDNTIYF.

This sequence joins TRBV25-1 and TRBJ2-7; D is unresolved. Germline values: CDR1 MGHDK, CDR2 SYGVNS. The CDR3 is made up of 12 amino acids. Deletions cut 7 bases from V and 9 bases from J, with 16 bases between. The CDR3 coding sequence is TGTGCCAGCATGGGCGGTACGACGCGGCAGTACTTC. It is translated as CASMGGTTRQYF.

The V call is TRBV6-4, the J call TRBJ2-5; 9 bases match TRBD2. Germline CDR1 MRHNA, CDR2 SNTAGT. V was clipped by 3 bases and J by 1 base; unmatched bases: 3. The CDR3 totals 15 residues. Here the CDR3 reads CASSDKAGGQETQYF. The CDR3 bases are TGTGCCAGCAGTGATAAAGCGGGAGGCCAAGAGACCCAGTACTTC.

The CDR3 DNA reads TGCGCCAGCAGCTTGGTGGGGGTCATGAACACTGAAGCTTTCTTT. Translating gives CASSLVGVMNTEAFF. This chain links TRBV5-1 with TRBJ1-1, with a possible D match to TRBD1 (5 bases). Germline V CDR1 and CDR2: SGHRS, YFSETQ. The CDR3 is 15 residues long. The V end was cut by 0 bases, the J end by 0 bases, with 9 bases between.

This clone was counted a few times. This chain connects TRBV5-1 to TRBJ1-6; weak D call: TRBD1 (6 bases). Trimming shortened V by 1 base and J by 8 bases, and 13 bases separated the two germline ends. The CDR3 length is 15 residues. Germline V gene lookup returns CDR1 SGHRS and CDR2 YFSETQ. CDR3 nucleotide sequence: TGCGCCAGCAGCTTGACAGGGAGGCGGCATTCACCCCTCCACTTT. Translation: CASSLTGRRHSPLHF. Full variable domain (remainder filled in from reference TRBV5-1 and TRBJ1-6): KAGVTQTPRYLIKTRGQQVTLSCSPISGHRSVSWYQQTPGQGLQFLFEYFSETQRNKGNFPGRFSGRQFSNSRSEMNVSTLELGDSALYLCASSLTGRRHSPLHFGNGTRLTVT.

This chain links TRBV18 with TRBJ1-2, with D maybe TRBD1 (5 bases). Deletions cut 4 bases from V and 5 bases from J, with 20 bases between. This CDR3 region has 16 residues. The germline CDR1 and CDR2 sequences are KGHSH and LQKENI. The CDR3 sequence: CASSQRKGEAWYGYTF. Here the CDR3 DNA reads TGTGCCAGCTCACAAAGGAAAGGGGAAGCTTGGTATGGCTACACCTTC.

This clone appeared a few times. This chain links TRBV2 with TRBJ2-7, with 7 positions matching TRBD1. CDR3 length: 13 amino acids. In germline, CDR1 is SNHLY, CDR2 FYNNEI. The V and J ends lost 5 bases and 0 bases, in that order; junction bases with no gene match: 1. CDR3 protein: CASSWDSSYEQYF. As DNA, the CDR3 is TGTGCCAGCAGTTGGGACAGCTCCTACGAGCAGTACTTC. The full variable domain, with the rest looked up from reference TRBV2 and TRBJ2-7, is EPEVTQTPSHQVTQMGQEVILRCVPISNHLYFYWYRQILGQKVEFLVSFYNNEISEKSEIFDDQFSVERPDGSNFTLKIRSTKLEDSAMYFCASSWDSSYEQYFGPGTRLTVT.

The CDR3 region is CASSPRPGNYEQYF. DNA for the CDR3: TGTGCCAGCAGCCCTAGACCGGGCAATTACGAGCAGTACTTC. The J gene is TRBJ2-7, the V gene TRBV7-2; no clear D. Trimming shortened V by 5 bases and J by 4 bases, and 15 bases separated the two germline ends. Germline V gene data show CDR1 as SGHTA and CDR2 as FQGNSA. The CDR3 consists of 14 residues.

CDR3 coding DNA: TGCGCCAGCAGCCGGACAGGGGCAACCCAAGAGACCCAGTACTTC. Its protein is CASSRTGATQETQYF. The gene calls are TRBV4-1 and TRBJ2-5; 9 bases align to TRBD1. CDR3 length equals 15 residues. Germline V lookup: CDR1 MGHRA, CDR2 YSYEKL. The V gene end was trimmed by 4 bases and the J gene end by 1 base; junction bases not matched to a gene: 4.

The CDR3 coding sequence is TGTGCCAGCAACCTAGCGGGAGTGGGCTACGAGCAGTACTTC. It specifies CASNLAGVGYEQYF. This chain uses TRBV6-6 with TRBJ2-7, with 10 bases that match TRBD2. J was trimmed by 3 bases and V by 7 bases; bases with no gene match: 6. CDR1 MNHNY and CDR2 SVGAGI come from the germline V gene (reference sequence). CDR3 size: 14 residues.

This rearrangement joins TRBV6-5 to TRBJ1-1; possible D gene TRBD1, 5 bases. V lost 6 bases, J lost 2 bases, and 13 bases lay in between. The CDR3 is 14 amino acids. The germline CDR1 and CDR2 sequences are MNHEY and SVGAGI. The CDR3 loop reads CASRLDSANTEAFF. The CDR3 nucleotides are TGTGCCAGCAGGTTAGACAGCGCTAACACTGAAGCTTTCTTT.

CDR3 in amino acids: CASSPRILNTEAFF. CDR3 in DNA: TGCGCCAGCAGCCCCAGGATCCTCAACACTGAAGCTTTCTTT. The V gene is TRBV5-1, the J gene TRBJ1-1; D is unresolved. CDR3 size: 14 residues. Trimming pared 4 bases from V and 2 bases from J, leaving 12 bases between. Germline CDR1 and CDR2: SGHRS and YFSETQ.

J is TRBJ2-2 and V is TRBV5-1; D possibly corresponds to TRBD1 (5 bases). Germline V CDR1 and CDR2: SGHRS, YFSETQ. The CDR3 contains 13 residues. V lost 4 bases and J 4 bases, leaving 8 bases between the germline ends. In nucleotides, the CDR3 is TGCGCCAGCAGCAACCAGGGCACCGGGGAGCTGTTTTTT. It translates to CASSNQGTGELFF.

DNA of the CDR3: TGTGCCAGCAGCGTAGGTCCCTTAGGAGCGGGAGGGCAGGAGCAGTACTTC. It translates to CASSVGPLGAGGQEQYF. The V gene is TRBV9, the J gene TRBJ2-7, with TRBD2 matching 10 bases. Germline V gene data show CDR1 as SGDLS and CDR2 as YYNGEE. The CDR3 extends over 17 amino acids. With 0 bases clipped from V and 7 bases from J, the junction kept 13 bases outside the gene matches.

The V call is TRBV6-6, the J call TRBJ2-7, with 9 bases identical to TRBD2. J was trimmed by 1 base and V by 3 bases; bases with no gene match: 4. The CDR3 contains 15 residues. Germline V gene lookup returns CDR1 MNHNY and CDR2 SVGAGI (reference sequence). In DNA form, the CDR3 reads TGTGCCAGCAGTTATGGCGGGAGGGTATCCTACGAGCAGTACTTC. It yields the protein CASSYGGRVSYEQYF.

This clone occurred once. The rearrangement uses TRBV9 and TRBJ1-6; 7 bases map to TRBD1. CDR1 is SGDLS, CDR2 YYNGEE, per germline. V gave up 4 bases and J gave up 10 bases; unmatched junction bases: 11. CDR3 length: 15 amino acids. CDR3 sequence: CASSSRQGGGSPLHF. The CDR3 DNA is TGTGCCAGCAGCTCAAGACAGGGAGGGGGCTCACCCCTCCACTTT.

This clone was seen a single time. The chain couples TRBV15 to TRBJ2-5, with D possibly called TRBD1 or TRBD2 (5 bases each). The CDR3 length is 15 residues. Germline CDR1 LNHNV, CDR2 YYDKDF (reference sequence). Trimming pared 1 base from V and 6 bases from J, leaving 15 bases between. CDR3 protein: CATSRGGSSYQTQYF. CDR3 nucleotides: TGTGCCACCAGCAGAGGGGGGTCTAGTTACCAGACCCAGTACTTC. Variable domain in full (rest from reference TRBV15 and TRBJ2-5): DAMVIQNPRYQVTQFGKPVTLSCSQTLNHNVMYWYQQKSSQAPKLLFHYYDKDFNNEADTPDNFQSRRPNTSFCFLDIRSPGLGDTAMYLCATSRGGSSYQTQYFGPGTRLLVL.

J is TRBJ2-5 and V is TRBV18; D is tentatively TRBD1 or TRBD2 (5 bases each). This CDR3 has 13 amino acids. Germline V gene lookup returns CDR1 KGHSH and CDR2 LQKENI. Deletions cut 2 bases from V and 5 bases from J, with 9 bases between. The CDR3 loop is CASSPGGQETQYF. CDR3 in DNA: TGTGCCAGCTCACCAGGGGGTCAGGAGACCCAGTACTTC.

The chain uses TRBV30 and TRBJ1-5; D is possibly TRBD1 (6 bases). The CDR3 loop spans 14 amino acids. With 3 bases removed from V and 4 bases from J, the gap between germline ends came to 13 bases. Germline V gene lookup returns CDR1 GTSNPN and CDR2 SVGIG (reference sequence). The CDR3 DNA reads TGTGCCTGGAGAGGGGGTGGAGTAAATCAGCCCCAGCATTTT. Translating it yields CAWRGGGVNQPQHF. The variable domain in full, completed from reference TRBV30 and TRBJ1-5, reads SQTIHQWPATLVQPVGSPLSLECTVEGTSNPNLYWYRQAAGRGLQLLFYSVGIGQISSEVPQNLSASRPQDRQFILSSKKLLLSDSGFYLCAWRGGGVNQPQHFGDGTRLSIL.

The rearrangement joins TRBV21-1 to TRBJ2-1. TRBV21-1 counts as a pseudogene. The CDR3 totals 15 residues. CDR3 in amino acids: CASSNFLAGSDEQFF. In nucleotides, the CDR3 is TGTGCCAGCAGCAATTTTTTGGCAGGGAGCGATGAGCAGTTCTTC.